This TCR beta chain was obtained from a study of cytomegalovirus exposure and HLA in healthy donors. Across the whole study: Earlier findings included roughly 100 million unique TCR beta sequences obtained from about 170 million T cells.

The ends were cut back, 3 bases at V and 5 bases at J, with 15 bases in the middle. Germline CDR1 GTSNPN, CDR2 SVGIG (reference sequence). There are 14 residues in the CDR3. Points on this clone: What it recognizes is unknown.

The PCR employed 60 Vbeta primers together with 13 Jbeta primers. The protocol was immunoSEQ multiplex PCR, while the TCRdb copy is restricted to in-frame clones and leaves out a portion. The sample shows 200,000 to 250,000 clones, roughly 80% of them seen only once. Study-level points and caveats: Indistinguishable V segments, including TRBV6-2 and TRBV6-3, were excluded. In a later analysis, HLA-associated TCR beta chains were more clonally expanded than equally common others. HLA-A and HLA-B allele assignments for most subjects were reportedly predicted accurately using TCR beta sequences.

The chain uses TRBV30 and TRBJ2-3; unclear D gene. Sample: PBMCs. The sequence was collected from a male donor in good health and CMV-seronegative. This CDR3 is CAWSRPQRGDTQYF. The CDR3 DNA reads TGTGCCTGGAGCCGACCGCAGCGAGGAGATACGCAGTATTTT. Using reference TRBV30 and TRBJ2-3 for the parts outside the CDR3, the full variable domain is SQTIHQWPATLVQPVGSPLSLECTVEGTSNPNLYWYRQAAGRGLQLLFYSVGIGQISSEVPQNLSASRPQDRQFILSSKKLLLSDSGFYLCAWSRPQRGDTQYFGPGTRLTVL.